These 2 T cell receptor beta chains share one sample of origin, sequenced in a study of blood T cell repertoires in COVID-19 (dated by TCRdb to 2018 to 2020). The library relied on the immunoSEQ multiplex PCR assay. TCRdb retrieved this table from immuneACCESS and kept in-frame rearrangements only. Not all clones are present; in checked studies, unresolved V genes account for under half, and no reason is known for the remainder. Across this sample there are 60,000 to 85,000 clones, with approximately 86% seen only once. Roughly a sixth of the sample belongs to the ten largest clones. The sample comprised peripheral blood. These receptors were collected from a human donor in a cohort sampled during active COVID-19.

The chain uses TRBV9 and TRBJ1-1, with no clear D. This CDR3 is 14 amino acids long. In germline, CDR1 is SGDLS, CDR2 YYNGEE. V was cut by 4 bases and J by 4 bases, with 14 bases left in between. The DNA for the CDR3 is TGTGCCAGCAGCCCGACAAAACGGTCCACTGAAGCTTTCTTT. This translates into CASSPTKRSTEAFF.

The DNA of the CDR3 is TGTGCCACCAGCAGCAGACAGGGGTGGGAAAAACTGTTTTTT. Amino acids: CATSSRQGWEKLFF. The rearrangement links TRBV15 to TRBJ1-4; 8 nucleotides match TRBD1. V lost 3 bases and J lost 8; bases outside the gene matches: 5. CDR1 and CDR2 from the germline V gene are LNHNV and YYDKDF (reference sequence). There are 14 residues in the CDR3.